The clone carrying this TCR beta chain was detected a few times. The antigen remains unidentified. Expressed TCRB transcripts got sequenced, as all isolated RNA was reverse transcribed. Assay used: immunoSEQ multiplex PCR; TCRdb lists only in-frame clones, some missing. Of around 310,000 clones listed, roughly 9.6% were seen once; the top ten hold around 0.015%. This specimen belongs to a study of beta chain features in type 1 diabetes. Turning to the study itself: Examination spanned about 110 million sorted cells from all samples.

Germline assignment: CDR1 SGHDT and CDR2 YYEEEE. There are 15 residues in the CDR3. Unmatched junction bases numbered 7, after V lost 2 bases and J lost 6 bases. Findings of the study overall: Across patients, naive, central memory and Treg TCRB repertoires exhibited apparently greater similarity than was observed across healthy donors.

The V call is TRBV5-6, the J call TRBJ2-2, with TRBD2 matching 7 bases. This clonotype originated in a woman aged 30 to 39 in good health. Sequencing was performed on naive CD4+ T cells from blood. The CDR3 reads CASSLGFAGAGELFF. CDR3 nucleotides: TGTGCCAGCAGCTTAGGGTTTGCGGGAGCCGGGGAGCTGTTTTTT.